This T cell receptor beta chain was profiled in a study of T cells after somatic rescue of genetic block. Here immunoSEQ multiplex PCR was the method, and the copy in TCRdb shows in-frame clones only, minus some. The table lists almost 15,000 clones, just over 70% of them singletons, with about 25% in the top ten. The CDR3 is 15 amino acids. Germline V lookup: CDR1 MNHNY, CDR2 SVGAGI (reference sequence). Trimming removed 4 bases at V and 0 bases at J, with 10 bases between. This clone has only a few counts. The source material was peripheral blood mononuclear cells (PBMCs). The clonotype was recovered from a young man. The V call is TRBV6-6, the J call TRBJ1-3, with D uncertain. CDR3: CASSSQTSSGNTIYF. Here the CDR3 DNA reads TGTGCCAGCAGTTCCCAGACGAGCTCTGGAAACACCATATATTTT.